These 13 T cell receptor beta chains came from one sample sequenced in a study of blood T cell repertoires in COVID-19. Data came from immunoSEQ multiplex PCR; TCRdb stores just in-frame clones and leaves some out. The sample consists of 55,000 to 65,000 clones, 65% to 85% of them appearing once. Sequencing was done on a sample of peripheral blood. These receptors were collected from a man between 60 and 75 years old with acute or convalescent COVID-19.

The chain uses TRBV6-5 and TRBJ1-1; TRBD1 matches at 7 bases. The CDR3 totals 13 residues. Germline values: CDR1 MNHEY, CDR2 SVGAGI. The junction had 6 bases not matched to a gene; V was cut back by 6 bases and J by 5 bases. As DNA, the CDR3 is TGTGCCAGCAGCTTGACAGGGAGTACTGAAGCTTTCTTT. Translated, it gives CASSLTGSTEAFF.

The genes are TRBV20-1 and TRBJ2-7, with 8 nucleotides matching TRBD1. Germline V gene data show CDR1 as DFQATT and CDR2 as SNEGSKA (reference sequence). Trimming cost V 3 bases and J 3 bases; bases outside gene matches: 7. There are 14 residues in the CDR3. In nucleotides, the CDR3 is TGCAGTGCTAGTTACCAGGGGGCAGACTACGAGCAGTACTTC. It translates to CSASYQGADYEQYF.

This CDR3 reads CASSRTVSGGRVSTDTQYF. In nucleotides, the CDR3 is TGTGCCAGTAGCCGGACGGTTAGCGGGGGGCGGGTTAGCACAGATACGCAGTATTTT. The V call is TRBV19, the J call TRBJ2-3; the match to TRBD2 covers 10 bases. CDR1 is LNHDA and CDR2 is SQIVND in the germline V gene (reference sequence). The junction had 15 bases not matched to a gene; V was cut back by 6 bases and J by 0 bases. The CDR3 contains 19 residues.

V gene TRBV27 combines with J gene TRBJ2-3; 8 positions match TRBD2. The V gene's germline CDR1 is MNHEY and CDR2 SMNVEV (reference sequence). CDR3 length: 18 amino acids. V shed 5 bases and J 4 bases; nucleotides not matched to a gene: 17. This chain's CDR3 is CASSRLARAGGLPDTQYF. The CDR3 bases are TGTGCCAGCAGTCGACTCGCGCGGGCGGGGGGACTCCCAGATACGCAGTATTTT.

The DNA of the CDR3 is TGTGCCAGCAGGGGCCATACAGGTACTGAAGCTTTCTTT. Translation: CASRGHTGTEAFF. The V gene is TRBV2, the J gene TRBJ1-1; tentatively, D is TRBD1 (5 bases). This CDR3 contains 13 residues. Germline CDR1 and CDR2: SNHLY and FYNNEI. V was clipped by 6 bases and J by 5 bases, with 13 bases between them.

The chain couples TRBV13 to TRBJ1-2; D is unclear. Trimming pared 1 base from V and 4 bases from J, leaving 13 bases between. Germline V gene data show CDR1 as PRHDT and CDR2 as FYEKMQ (reference sequence). The CDR3 is made up of 15 amino acids. CDR3 coding DNA: TGTGCCAGCAGCTTAGCGGCAGCACGGAGCTATGGCTACACCTTC. The encoded protein is CASSLAAARSYGYTF.

This clone occurred a few times. In DNA form, the CDR3 reads TGTGCCAGCAGCCCGGGGACAGGGGGCGGAGATACGCAGTATTTT. Its translation: CASSPGTGGGDTQYF. The V and J genes are TRBV11-2 and TRBJ2-3, with 12 bases that match TRBD1. J was trimmed by 5 bases and V by 5 bases; bases with no gene match: 5. CDR3 length: 15 amino acids. Germline CDR1 SGHAT, CDR2 FQNNGV.

A few counts support this clone. J is TRBJ1-5 and V is TRBV10-3; 8 bases align to TRBD1. J was trimmed by 7 bases and V by 4 bases; bases with no gene match: 18. Germline assignment: CDR1 ENHRY and CDR2 SYGVKD. This CDR3 spans 18 amino acids. CDR3 in amino acids: CAISGQPGQAPDWQPQHF. The DNA of the CDR3 is TGTGCCATCAGTGGGCAACCGGGACAGGCGCCCGATTGGCAGCCCCAGCATTTT.

V and J are TRBV14 and TRBJ2-5; TRBD2 is a possible D gene (5 bases). Per the germline V gene, CDR1 is SGHDN and CDR2 is FVKESK. Trimming removed 5 bases from V and 5 bases from J, with 15 bases in between. This CDR3 is 14 amino acids long. CDR3 sequence: CASSLFEGAETQYF. The CDR3 DNA follows: TGTGCCAGCAGCTTATTCGAGGGCGCCGAGACCCAGTACTTC.

The rearrangement joins TRBV19 to TRBJ1-1; a weak D match, TRBD1 (5 bases). This CDR3 contains 16 residues. CDR1 is LNHDA and CDR2 is SQIVND in the germline V gene (reference sequence). V was trimmed by 4 bases and J by 4 bases, leaving 19 bases between them. The CDR3 region is CASSTPRAGRITEAFF. The CDR3 DNA is TGTGCCAGTAGTACCCCCCGGGCAGGGCGGATCACTGAAGCTTTCTTT.

CDR3 in amino acids: CASSPAQGNSNQPQHF. The DNA for the CDR3 is TGTGCCAGCAGCCCCGCACAGGGGAATAGCAATCAGCCCCAGCATTTT. The chain joins TRBV5-5 to TRBJ1-5; 7 bases agree with TRBD1. Trimming removed 4 bases from V and 0 bases from J; junction bases left unmatched: 7. The germline V gene encodes CDR1 SGHKS and CDR2 YYEKEE (reference sequence). The CDR3 extends over 16 amino acids.

The chain links TRBV20-1 to TRBJ1-1, with 7 positions matching TRBD1. Germline CDR1 and CDR2: DFQATT and SNEGSKA (reference sequence). With V trimmed by 3 bases and J by 5 bases, 6 bases remained unmatched. CDR3 length equals 13 residues. CDR3 sequence (DNA): TGCAGTGCTAGTCCAGGGGGTAGGACTGAAGCTTTCTTT. Translating it yields CSASPGGRTEAFF.

The chain carries TRBV5-5 and TRBJ2-1, with TRBD1 identical over 8 bases. Per the germline V gene, CDR1 is SGHKS and CDR2 is YYEKEE (reference sequence). The CDR3 is 15 amino acids. V lost 2 bases, J lost 7 bases, and 8 bases stayed unmatched. The CDR3 loop is CASSFPGRGRNEQFF. The CDR3 DNA is TGTGCCAGCAGCTTCCCCGGCAGGGGGCGGAATGAGCAGTTCTTC.